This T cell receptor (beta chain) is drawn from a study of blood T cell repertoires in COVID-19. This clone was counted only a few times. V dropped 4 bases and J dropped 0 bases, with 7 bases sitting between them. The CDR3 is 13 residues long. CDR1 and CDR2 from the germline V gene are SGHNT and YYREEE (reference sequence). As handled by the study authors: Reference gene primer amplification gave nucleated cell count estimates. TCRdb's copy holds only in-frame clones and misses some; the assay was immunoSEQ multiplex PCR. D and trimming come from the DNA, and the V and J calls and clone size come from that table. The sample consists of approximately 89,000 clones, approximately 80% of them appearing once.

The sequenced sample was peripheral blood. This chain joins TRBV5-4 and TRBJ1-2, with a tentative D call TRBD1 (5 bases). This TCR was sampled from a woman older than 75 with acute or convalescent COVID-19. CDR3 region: CASSVTANYGYTF. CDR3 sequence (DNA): TGTGCCAGCAGCGTGACAGCTAACTATGGCTACACCTTC.